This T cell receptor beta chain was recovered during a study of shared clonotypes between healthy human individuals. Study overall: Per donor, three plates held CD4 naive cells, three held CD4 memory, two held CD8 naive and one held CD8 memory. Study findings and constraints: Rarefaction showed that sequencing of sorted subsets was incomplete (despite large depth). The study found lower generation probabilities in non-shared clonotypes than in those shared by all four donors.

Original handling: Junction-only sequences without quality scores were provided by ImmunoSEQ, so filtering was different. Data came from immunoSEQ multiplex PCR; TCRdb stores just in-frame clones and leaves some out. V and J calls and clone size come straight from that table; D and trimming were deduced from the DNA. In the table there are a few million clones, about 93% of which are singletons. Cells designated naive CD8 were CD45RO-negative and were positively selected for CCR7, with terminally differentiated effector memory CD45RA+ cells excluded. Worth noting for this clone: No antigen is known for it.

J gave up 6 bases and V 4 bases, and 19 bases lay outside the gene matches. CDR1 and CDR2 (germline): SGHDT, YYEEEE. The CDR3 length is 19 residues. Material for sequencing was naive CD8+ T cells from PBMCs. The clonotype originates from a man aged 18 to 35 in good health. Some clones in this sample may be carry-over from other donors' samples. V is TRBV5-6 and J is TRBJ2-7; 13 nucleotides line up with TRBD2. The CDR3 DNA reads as TGTGCCAGCAGCGCCCCCGGGACTAGCGGGACCAACACGGACTCCGAGCAGTACTTC. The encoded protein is CASSAPGTSGTNTDSEQYF.